Listed below are T cell receptor beta chains from one sample, sequenced in a study of blood T cell repertoires in COVID-19. Repertoires were generated with immunoSEQ multiplex PCR, while TCRdb's copy carries only in-frame clones and drops some. The table lists 360,000 or so clones, roughly 90% of them singletons. Sample: PBMCs or T cells enriched from blood (not recorded which). The origin of the receptors is a woman in her 30s who had recovered from COVID-19. CDR3s include the opening cysteine and the closing phenylalanine or tryptophan. The D gene is left open where the match is weak. Clone size is shown for a subset of rows, as once, few, many or a class of expanded clone.

d_call clone_size j_call v_call cdr3_aa cdr3_nt
TRBD2 few TRBJ2-3 TRBV9 CASTRTGTSAADTQYF TGTGCCAGCACCAGGACCGGGACTAGCGCGGCAGATACGCAGTATTTT
NA NA TRBJ1-6 TRBV6-2/TRBV6-3 CASSYFQGNNSPLHF TGTGCCAGCAGTTACTTTCAGGGTAATAATTCACCCCTCCACTTT
TRBD2 NA TRBJ2-1 TRBV7-3 CASSLTSGRQNEQFF TGTGCCAGCAGCTTGACTAGCGGGAGGCAAAATGAGCAGTTCTTC
NA NA TRBJ1-5 TRBV28 CASSPEQGGVYSNQPQHF TGTGCCAGCAGTCCAGAACAGGGTGGGGTTTATAGCAATCAGCCCCAGCATTTT
TRBD1 once TRBJ1-2 TRBV3-1/TRBV3-2 CASSQDGTGGGGYTF TGTGCCAGCAGCCAAGATGGTACAGGGGGCGGCGGCTACACCTTC
NA NA TRBJ2-7 TRBV6-5 CASRQGRGSSYEQYF TGTGCCAGCCGGCAGGGGAGGGGAAGCTCCTACGAGCAGTACTTC
TRBD1 NA TRBJ1-4 TRBV6-5 CASSYLGQGDEKLFF TGTGCCAGCAGTTACTTGGGACAGGGAGATGAAAAACTGTTTTTT
TRBD2 NA TRBJ2-1 TRBV11-3 CASSSRLAGNEQFF TGTGCCAGCAGCTCCCGACTAGCGGGAAATGAGCAGTTCTTC
TRBD1 NA TRBJ2-2 TRBV5-1 CASSSPTGAGELFF TGCGCCAGCAGCTCTCCGACAGGGGCCGGGGAGCTGTTTTTT
NA NA TRBJ2-7 TRBV25-1 CASSSRGQNYEQYF TGTGCCAGCAGTAGTAGAGGTCAAAACTACGAGCAGTACTTC
NA NA TRBJ1-6 TRBV18 CASSPRARAQGNSPLHF TGTGCCAGCTCACCAAGGGCCCGGGCACAGGGAAATTCACCCCTCCACTTT
NA NA TRBJ1-2 TRBV2 CASSEEPEFNYGYTF TGTGCCAGCAGTGAAGAACCGGAGTTTAACTATGGCTACACCTTC
TRBD2 NA TRBJ2-4 TRBV6-2/TRBV6-3 CASSYRGVLAKNIQYF TGTGCCAGCAGTTATCGGGGGGTTCTAGCCAAAAACATTCAGTACTTC
NA NA TRBJ1-2 TRBV12-5 CAGQRGHDYGYTF TGTGCTGGCCAAAGGGGACACGATTATGGCTACACCTTC
TRBD1 NA TRBJ1-1 TRBV11-3 CASSPDRGSLNTEAFF TGTGCCAGCAGCCCCGACAGGGGAAGCCTGAACACTGAAGCTTTCTTT
NA NA TRBJ1-3 TRBV19 CASSIKLRILSGNTIYF TGTGCCAGTAGTATAAAGTTGAGGATTCTCTCTGGAAACACCATATATTTT
TRBD1 NA TRBJ1-1 TRBV5-1 CASAPGSQGPQAFF TGCGCCAGCGCACCCGGATCACAGGGGCCCCAAGCTTTCTTT
TRBD1 NA TRBJ2-1 TRBV6-5 CASIRTGIYNEQFF TGTGCCAGCATTAGGACAGGGATCTACAATGAGCAGTTCTTC
TRBD1 NA TRBJ2-4 TRBV4-2 CASSRTGGLGSIQYF TGTGCCAGCAGCCGGACAGGGGGACTCGGGAGCATTCAGTACTTC
NA NA TRBJ1-5 TRBV6-2/TRBV6-3 CASSYPSGYLRPQHF TGTGCCAGCAGTTACCCCTCAGGATACCTCCGGCCCCAGCATTTT
NA NA TRBJ1-5 TRBV4-1 CASSHSQGLQPQHF TGCGCCAGCAGCCATAGCCAGGGCCTTCAGCCCCAGCATTTT
TRBD2 NA TRBJ2-1 TRBV5-1 CASSLASGSWGGEFF TGCGCCAGCAGCTTGGCTAGCGGGAGTTGGGGCGGAGAGTTCTTC
NA NA TRBJ2-2 TRBV2 CASSGGLANTGELFF TGTGCCAGCAGTGGCGGACTCGCGAACACCGGGGAGCTGTTTTTT
TRBD2 NA TRBJ2-1 TRBV7-4 CASSLGLALSSYNEQFF TGTGCCAGCAGCCTAGGACTAGCGTTGAGCTCCTACAATGAGCAGTTCTTC
NA NA TRBJ1-1 TRBV3-1/TRBV3-2 CASSERRRNTEAFF TGTGCCAGCAGCGAGAGACGGAGGAACACTGAAGCTTTCTTT
NA NA TRBJ2-1 TRBV27 CASSFETEANEQFF TGTGCCAGCAGTTTCGAGACTGAGGCCAATGAGCAGTTCTTC
NA NA TRBJ1-1 TRBV7-9 CASSLEWGRNTEAFF TGTGCCAGCAGCTTAGAGTGGGGGCGCAACACTGAAGCTTTCTTT
TRBD1 NA TRBJ1-1 TRBV28 CASSPPNRDRVRFF TGTGCCAGCAGCCCCCCCAACCGGGACAGGGTCCGGTTCTTT
NA NA TRBJ1-1 TRBV19 CASSMARVENTEAFF TGTGCCAGTAGTATGGCCAGGGTGGAGAACACTGAAGCTTTCTTT
NA NA TRBJ1-4 TRBV27 CASSARRRNEKLFF TGTGCCAGCAGTGCCCGCAGGCGAAATGAAAAACTGTTTTTT
NA NA TRBJ2-1 TRBV20-1 CSASGGGGGGNEQFF TGCAGTGCTAGTGGAGGGGGCGGAGGCGGTAATGAGCAGTTCTTC
NA once TRBJ2-2 TRBV7-3 CASSLGQVDTGELFF TGTGCCAGCAGCTTAGGGCAGGTTGACACCGGGGAGCTGTTTTTT
TRBD1 NA TRBJ2-5 TRBV9 CASSEGQANVWGQYF TGTGCCAGCAGCGAAGGACAGGCCAATGTTTGGGGCCAGTACTTC
TRBD1 NA TRBJ1-1 TRBV6-5 CASSFSGTAVNTEAFF TGTGCCAGCAGTTTTTCCGGGACAGCAGTGAACACTGAAGCTTTCTTT
NA NA TRBJ1-4 TRBV29-1 CSGALNEKLFF TGCAGCGGGGCCCTTAATGAAAAACTGTTTTTT
TRBD1 NA TRBJ1-4 TRBV23-1 CASSQSGNRTGGRGANEKLFF TGCGCCAGCAGTCAATCGGGCAATAGAACAGGGGGGCGAGGGGCTAATGAAAAACTGTTTTTT
NA once TRBJ2-7 TRBV27 CASSLNHPGYEQYF TGTGCCAGCAGTTTAAATCACCCGGGTTACGAGCAGTACTTC
NA NA TRBJ1-1 TRBV9 CASSVFMNTEAFF TGTGCCAGCAGCGTTTTCATGAACACTGAAGCTTTCTTT
TRBD2 NA TRBJ2-1 TRBV7-2 CASSLPSGRFSRGYNEQFF TGTGCCAGCAGCTTGCCTAGCGGGAGGTTTTCGAGGGGCTACAATGAGCAGTTCTTC
NA once TRBJ1-1 TRBV30 CAWSLSLPGEAFF TGTGCCTGGAGTCTGAGTCTCCCGGGGGAAGCTTTCTTT
TRBD2 few TRBJ2-7 TRBV5-1 CASSRSGSGSYEQYF TGCGCCAGCAGCCGGTCGGGTAGCGGGTCCTACGAGCAGTACTTC
NA NA TRBJ1-2 TRBV3-1/TRBV3-2 CASSPWAGIYGYTF TGTGCCAGCAGCCCCTGGGCCGGGATATATGGCTACACCTTC